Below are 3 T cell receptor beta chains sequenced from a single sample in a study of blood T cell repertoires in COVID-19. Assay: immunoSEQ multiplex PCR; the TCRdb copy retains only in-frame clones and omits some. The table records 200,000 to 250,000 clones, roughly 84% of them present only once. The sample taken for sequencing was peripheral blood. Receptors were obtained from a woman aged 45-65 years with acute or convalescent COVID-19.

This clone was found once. DNA for the CDR3: TGTGCCAGCAGTCCCCAGGACAGGAACACCGGGGAGCTGTTTTTT. Translation gives CASSPQDRNTGELFF. V and J are TRBV6-2 or TRBV6-3 and TRBJ2-2; a possible D gene is TRBD1 (6 bases). Trimming pared 5 bases from V and 1 base from J, leaving 11 bases between. The V gene's germline CDR1 is MNHEY and CDR2 SVGEGT. CDR3 length: 15 residues.

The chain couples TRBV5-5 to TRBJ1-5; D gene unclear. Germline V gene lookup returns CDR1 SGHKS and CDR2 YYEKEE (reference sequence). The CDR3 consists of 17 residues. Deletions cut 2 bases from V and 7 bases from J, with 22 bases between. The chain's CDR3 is CASSLDAGSFENQPQHF. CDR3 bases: TGTGCCAGCAGCTTAGACGCGGGCAGTTTCGAGAACCAGCCCCAGCATTTT.

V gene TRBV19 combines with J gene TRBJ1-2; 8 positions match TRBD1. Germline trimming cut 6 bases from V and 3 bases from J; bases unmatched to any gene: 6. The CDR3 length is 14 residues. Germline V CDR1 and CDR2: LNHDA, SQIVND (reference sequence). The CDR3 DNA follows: TGTGCCAGTAGCTCTCAGACAGGGGACTATGGCTACACCTTC. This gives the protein CASSSQTGDYGYTF.